A single sample is the source of the 18 T cell receptor beta chains below, sequenced in a study of blood T cell repertoires in COVID-19. TCRdb's copy holds only in-frame clones and misses some; the assay was immunoSEQ multiplex PCR. The sample includes 20,000 to 25,000 clones, 80% to 95% of them seen just once. The sequenced sample was peripheral blood. These receptors were taken from a human donor in a cohort sampled during active COVID-19.

This rearrangement joins TRBV11-2 to TRBJ2-5; D gene unclear. Germline values: CDR1 SGHAT, CDR2 FQNNGV. Deletions cut 5 bases from V and 9 bases from J, with 16 bases between. The CDR3 is 13 amino acids. DNA for the CDR3: TGTGCCAGCAGCCCAACTCTCTCTGGAGCCCAGTACTTC. Its protein product is CASSPTLSGAQYF.

The V and J genes are TRBV11-3 and TRBJ2-7; no clear D gene. CDR1 is SGHNT and CDR2 is YENEEA in the germline V gene. The V and J ends lost 0 bases and 3 bases respectively, with 3 bases between them. The CDR3 covers 12 residues. CDR3 sequence: CASSLDLYEQYF. Written as DNA, the CDR3 is TGTGCCAGCAGCTTAGATCTCTACGAGCAGTACTTC.

The V call is TRBV5-1, the J call TRBJ1-2; D might be TRBD1 (5 bases). Germline V gene sequence: CDR1 SGHRS, CDR2 YFSETQ. The CDR3 spans 14 residues. V lost 0 bases and J lost 2, with 8 bases in between. The CDR3 sequence is CASSLEGLNYGYTF. The CDR3 DNA reads TGCGCCAGCAGCTTGGAGGGACTCAACTATGGCTACACCTTC.

V usage is TRBV19 and J usage is TRBJ1-1; D unresolved. Trimming took 2 bases from V and 4 from J, leaving 11 bases between them. This CDR3 spans 14 amino acids. CDR1 is LNHDA, CDR2 SQIVND, per germline (reference sequence). The CDR3 DNA sequence: TGTGCCAGTAGTATACGAGGAACAAGCACTGAAGCTTTCTTT. Translating gives CASSIRGTSTEAFF.

This clone came up a few times. The chain links TRBV7-9 to TRBJ1-1, with 7 bases matching TRBD1. With V trimmed by 5 bases and J by 11 bases, 8 bases remained unmatched. Germline V gene sequence: CDR1 SEHNR, CDR2 FQNEAQ (reference sequence). This CDR3 contains 12 residues. The CDR3 region is CASSLIGQEAFF. Written as DNA, the CDR3 is TGTGCCAGCAGCCTGATAGGACAGGAGGCTTTCTTT.

The chain links TRBV2 to TRBJ1-2, with D perhaps TRBD1 (5 bases). Germline CDR1 and CDR2: SNHLY and FYNNEI. The CDR3 has 12 residues. V shed 11 bases and J shed 1 base, with 11 bases lying between them. CDR3 bases: TGTGCCGTCGTCAGGGATAACTATGGCTACACCTTC. Translating it yields CAVVRDNYGYTF.

V gene TRBV9 combines with J gene TRBJ1-1, with D possibly TRBD1 on 5 matching bases. Germline V lookup: CDR1 SGDLS, CDR2 YYNGEE. With 4 bases removed from V and 1 base from J, the gap between germline ends came to 23 bases. This CDR3 has 18 residues. Here the CDR3 reads CASSFSQVKIGRNTEAFF. In DNA form, the CDR3 reads TGTGCCAGCAGCTTTTCACAGGTTAAAATCGGACGGAACACTGAAGCTTTCTTT.

The CDR3 loop is CASSLGGDGNQPQHF. The CDR3 DNA follows: TGTGCCAGCAGCTTAGGGGGGGACGGTAATCAGCCCCAGCATTTT. This chain links TRBV7-8 with TRBJ1-5; tentative D call: TRBD1 (5 bases). The V gene's germline CDR1 is SGHVS and CDR2 FQNEAQ. This CDR3 has 15 residues. Deletions cut 1 base from V and 4 bases from J, with 11 bases between. The full variable domain, with the rest looked up from reference TRBV7-8 and TRBJ1-5, is GAGVSQSPRYKVAKRGQDVALRCDPISGHVSLFWYQQALGQGPEFLTYFQNEAQLDKSGLPSDRFFAERPEGSVSTLKIQRTQQEDSAVYLCASSLGGDGNQPQHFGDGTRLSIL.

The V and J genes are TRBV12-3 or TRBV12-4 and TRBJ2-1; possible D gene TRBD1, 5 bases. The CDR3 contains 13 residues. Deletions cut 6 bases from V and 7 bases from J, with 13 bases between. In DNA, the CDR3 is TGTGCCAGCAGCCGGACATTGGTGAATGAGCAGTTCTTC. Its protein product is CASSRTLVNEQFF.

The chain recombines TRBV14 with TRBJ2-7; TRBD1 is a possible D gene (6 bases). CDR1 SGHDN and CDR2 FVKESK come from the germline V gene. This CDR3 region has 12 residues. The ends were cut back, 4 bases at V and 2 bases at J, with 6 bases in the middle. As DNA, the CDR3 is TGTGCCAGCAGCCGGGACACCTACGAGCAGTACTTC. It translates to CASSRDTYEQYF.

CDR3 coding DNA: TGTGCCAGCAGGAGCTCCGGCCGTGGGGCCAATGAGCAGTTCTTC. Its protein product is CASRSSGRGANEQFF. V is TRBV6-4 and J is TRBJ2-1; D may be TRBD1 (5 bases). Trimming stripped 6 bases from V and 6 bases from J, with 18 bases between. This CDR3 spans 15 amino acids. Looked up from germline, CDR1 is MRHNA and CDR2 is SNTAGT.

The rearrangement links TRBV25-1 to TRBJ1-2, with D possibly being TRBD1 (5 bases). Trimming left V 4 bases short and J 5 bases short, with 17 bases between. Germline V gene lookup returns CDR1 MGHDK and CDR2 SYGVNS. The CDR3 runs 15 residues. CDR3 nucleotide sequence: TGTGCCAGCAGTGTTGATGCGGCAGGGAGGTATGGCTACACCTTC. This gives the protein CASSVDAAGRYGYTF.

The chain uses TRBV3-1 (or the pseudogene TRBV3-2) and TRBJ2-2; no reliable D call. The CDR3 totals 14 residues. Germline V CDR1 and CDR2: LGHDT, YNNKEL (reference sequence). V lost 1 base and J lost 2, with 5 bases in between. The CDR3 region is CASSQGYNTGELFF. In DNA, the CDR3 is TGTGCCAGCAGCCAAGGCTATAACACCGGGGAGCTGTTTTTT.

This sequence joins TRBV6-1 and TRBJ2-2; 12 bases align to TRBD2. The CDR3 totals 15 residues. V trimming: 2 bases; J trimming: 6 bases; junction bases outside the gene matches: 1. Germline values: CDR1 MNHNS, CDR2 SASEGT. CDR3 residues: CASSELAGGPGELFF. CDR3 DNA: TGTGCCAGCAGTGAACTAGCGGGGGGGCCCGGGGAGCTGTTTTTT.

The CDR3 DNA sequence: TGTGCCAGCAGTAAACTAGCGGGGGGACAGTTCTTC. The encoded protein is CASSKLAGGQFF. V usage is TRBV6-2 or TRBV6-3 and J usage is TRBJ2-1, with 12 bases identical to TRBD2. This CDR3 contains 12 residues. Trimming removed 5 bases from V and 13 bases from J; junction bases left unmatched: 3. The germline gives CDR1 MNHEY, CDR2 SVGEGT.

This clone was recorded once. This chain uses TRBV21-1 with TRBJ1-1; the table's D call, TRBD1, was not checked against the DNA. TRBV21-1 is described as a pseudogene. There are 15 residues in the CDR3. CDR3 protein: CASSNETGDVTEAFF. The CDR3 coding sequence is TGTGCCAGCAGCAACGAGACAGGGGACGTTACTGAAGCTTTCTTT.

This rearrangement joins TRBV18 to TRBJ2-5, with D tentatively TRBD2 (7 bases). The germline V and J ends were trimmed by 2 bases and 2 bases, with 12 bases remaining between them. The germline CDR1 and CDR2 sequences are KGHSH and LQKENI. CDR3 length: 15 amino acids. CDR3 amino acids: CASSPTGGVQETQYF. The CDR3 DNA is TGTGCCAGCTCACCAACGGGGGGCGTACAAGAGACCCAGTACTTC.

The chain carries TRBV10-1 and TRBJ1-6; a possible D gene is TRBD1 (6 bases). V was shortened by 5 bases and J by 7 bases, with 9 bases between the two germline ends. This CDR3 comprises 13 residues. CDR1 and CDR2 from the germline V gene are WNHNN and SYGVQD (reference sequence). The chain's CDR3 is CASSPDRNSPLHF. DNA for the CDR3: TGCGCCAGCAGTCCCGACAGGAATTCACCCCTCCACTTT.